This T cell receptor (beta chain) comes out of a study of cytomegalovirus exposure and HLA in healthy donors. Study information: Unique TCR beta sequences numbering fewer than 130 million came from 150 million to 200 million T cells in an earlier analysis. Caucasian-associated ancestry cluster membership applied to less than 85% of nearly 400 genotyped donors. Study-level points and caveats: High specificity and sensitivity for cytomegalovirus status were reported for the classifier. Sequencing had likely introduced a cluster of highly shared sequence variants as an artifact.

The CDR3 length is 12 residues. CDR1 is SGHDT and CDR2 is YYEEEE in the germline V gene. V was trimmed by 4 bases and J by 7 bases, leaving 11 bases between them. A word on this clone: Its cognate antigen is unknown.

The PCR employed 60 Vbeta primers together with 13 Jbeta primers. Method: immunoSEQ multiplex PCR; TCRdb's copy keeps in-frame clones and lacks some. The table shows about 160,000 clones, with roughly 87% occurring only once. V gene TRBV5-6 combines with J gene TRBJ1-2, with D possibly matching TRBD1 (6 bases). This sequence originates from a woman aged 25 to 39 in good health and CMV-seronegative. Source material: PBMCs. CDR3 residues: CASSPGTSGYTF. Written as DNA, the CDR3 is TGTGCCAGCAGCCCCGGGACAAGTGGCTACACCTTC.